This T cell receptor (beta chain) was observed in a study of cytomegalovirus exposure and HLA in healthy donors. Both 60 Vbeta primers and 13 Jbeta primers went into the PCR. The protocol was immunoSEQ multiplex PCR, while the TCRdb copy is restricted to in-frame clones and leaves out a portion. The sample includes 35,000 to 45,000 clones. A remark on this clone: The antigen remains undetermined.

Overall study findings and caveats: Among CMV-associated TCR beta chains, most appeared HLA-restricted in a later analysis. TCR beta V- and J-gene trimming was later associated with a missense DCLRE1C variant. A later analysis found common viral pathogens apparently linked to several of the most significant clusters.

The source material was PBMCs. This receptor was taken from a man in his thirties or forties in good health and CMV-seronegative.

Here the CDR3 reads CASSHPGGTVTVWSYEQYF. As DNA, the CDR3 is TGCGCCAGCAGCCATCCTGGAGGAACAGTGACTGTGTGGTCCTACGAGCAGTACTTC. The rearrangement links TRBV4-1 to TRBJ2-7, with D possibly being TRBD2 (5 bases). Between the trimmed V and J ends, which lost 3 bases and 1 base, there was a span of 25 bases. The length of the CDR3 is 19 residues. Per germline, CDR1 MGHRA and CDR2 YSYEKL.